The present T cell receptor beta chain was sequenced within a study of shared clonotypes between healthy human individuals. Whole-study context: Donor ages ranged 18 to 49 years: a couple of women, a few men.

The CDR3 loop spans 12 amino acids. Germline loops: CDR1 SGHNT, CDR2 YYREEE (reference sequence). V was trimmed by 4 bases and J by 1 base, leaving 5 bases between them. Donors comprised healthy HIV-negative adults lacking recent acute infections or vaccinations. CCR7-negative CD45RA+ TemRA cells were combined with CD45RO+ cells to form CD8 memory. This clone was detected only a few times. Some clones are missing from TCRdb's copy, which holds only in-frame ones; the method was immunoSEQ multiplex PCR. The sample lists around 690,000 clones, around 90% seen once, with 30% to 40% in the top ten. This receptor was taken from a man aged 18 to 35 in good health. Some clones in this sample may be carry-over from other donors' samples. Sequenced material: memory CD8+ T cells from PBMCs. Subset specified: CD45RO+ cells pooled with CCR7-negative TemRA cells. The genes are TRBV5-4 and TRBJ1-1; possibly TRBD1 for D (5 bases). The CDR3 spells CASSTGNTEAFF. In DNA form, the CDR3 reads TGTGCCAGCAGCACAGGGAACACTGAAGCTTTCTTT.